The clone carrying this T cell receptor (beta chain) is called medium-sized based on its frequency. This sample was included in a study of T cell clusters in autoimmune cytopenias. Each sample's input was 250 to 300 ng genomic DNA, some 38,000 genome equivalents. The germline CDR1 and CDR2 sequences are SGHKS and YYEKEE (reference sequence). CDR3 length equals 15 residues. One tube held mixed TRB-A and TRB-B primer pools for touch-down PCR. No DNA is given; TCRdb re-called the multiplex PCR reads and lists each CDR3 protein once. The sample holds roughly 6,700 distinct CDR3 sequences. These data were likewise used in another study, on T cell repertoires in aging, cancer and after chemotherapy.

The sequence came from a human donor in good health. This sequence joins TRBV5-5 and TRBJ1-2; TCRdb lists TRBD1, though no DNA is available to test this call. Sequencing input: peripheral blood. The CDR3: CASSLGVVLSYGYTF.